The 9 T cell receptor beta chains reported below all come from one sample, sequenced in a study of post-analysis software for immune sequencing data. Study-level findings and limits: In patients, five or six TRBV segments were more frequent than in controls, with TRBV5-6, TRBV5-1 and TRBV20-1 among them.

Unique molecular identifiers had been added to the TCR beta cDNA libraries. One entry per CDR3 protein results from TCRdb running MiXCR on the PCR reads. The sample lists roughly 870,000 distinct CDR3 sequences; under 70% were seen once. No antigen has been assigned to these receptors. The sample was blood. Every receptor here comes from a girl aged 10 to 17 with multiple sclerosis.

The chain has TRBV12-3 or TRBV12-4 and TRBJ2-4; 10 bases agree with TRBD1. The J call may be faulty, since TRBJ2-7 better matches the DNA end. The CDR3 is 12 amino acids. CDR3 residues: CASFRDRGEQYF. CDR3 DNA sequence: TGTGCCAGCTTCAGGGACAGGGGCGAGCAGTACTTC.

The CDR3 sequence: CASRRLAGGLSYGQYF. CDR3 nucleotides: TGTGCCAGCAGGCGTCTAGCGGGAGGTCTGAGCTACGGGCAGTACTTC. This chain uses TRBV12-3 or TRBV12-4 with TRBJ2-5; TRBD2 matches 11 bases. The CDR3 totals 16 residues. The V and J ends lost 6 bases and 11 bases, in that order; junction bases with no gene match: 17.

The V and J genes are TRBV6-1 and TRBJ2-4; 8 nucleotides line up with TRBD2. The CDR3 consists of 15 residues. CDR1 MNHNS and CDR2 SASEGT come from the germline V gene. Trimming at V came to 6 bases and at J to 13 bases, leaving 17 bases not matched to a gene. The CDR3 reads CASRDGIAGWGEQYF. In DNA form, the CDR3 reads TGTGCCAGCAGAGACGGGATAGCGGGATGGGGTGAGCAGTACTTC.

The chain couples TRBV29-1 to TRBJ2-1, with D perhaps matching TRBD2 (5 bases). The CDR3 covers 15 residues. Per the germline V gene, CDR1 is SQVTM and CDR2 is ANQGSEA. V was cut by 5 bases and J by 2 bases, with 16 bases left in between. Written as DNA, the CDR3 is TGCAGCGTTTATGGCAGCGGATCCCCCTACAATGAGCAGTTCTTC. It codes for CSVYGSGSPYNEQFF.

This clonotype was detected a few times. The gene calls are TRBV7-3 and TRBJ2-1; 9 bases line up with TRBD2. The CDR3 sequence is 16 residues long. The V gene end was trimmed by 5 bases and the J gene end by 1 base; junction bases not matched to a gene: 6. Germline V gene sequence: CDR1 SGHTA, CDR2 FQGTGA. CDR3 residues: CASSTLAGVSYNEQFF. In nucleotides, the CDR3 is TGTGCCAGCAGCACATTAGCGGGAGTGTCCTACAATGAGCAGTTCTTC.

The CDR3 bases are TGTGCCAGCAGCTTAGGGGGACAGGGGAAAGATACGCAGTATTTT. It codes for CASSLGGQGKDTQYF. The chain has TRBV7-9 and TRBJ2-3; 10 nucleotides agree with TRBD1. V was pared by 1 base and J by 5 bases, with 3 bases of the junction left unmatched. CDR1 is SEHNR, CDR2 FQNEAQ, per germline (reference sequence). The CDR3 sequence is 15 residues long.

This rearrangement joins TRBV5-5 to TRBJ1-2, with TRBD1 matching 7 bases. The CDR3 has 15 residues. The germline V gene encodes CDR1 SGHKS and CDR2 YYEKEE (reference sequence). J was trimmed by 6 bases and V by 6 bases; bases with no gene match: 14. The CDR3 loop reads CASTKGFGQGDGYTF. The CDR3 nucleotides read TGTGCCAGCACCAAAGGGTTCGGGCAGGGGGATGGCTACACCTTC.

The chain recombines TRBV12-3 or TRBV12-4 with TRBJ2-7; TRBD1 matches at 10 bases. V shed 5 bases, J shed 1 base, and the junction held 5 bases outside the gene matches. This CDR3 comprises 15 residues. CDR3 protein: CASSDRGRVSYEQYF. CDR3 DNA: TGTGCCAGCAGTGACAGGGGGCGCGTTTCCTACGAGCAGTACTTC.

The gene calls are TRBV20-1 and TRBJ2-1; TRBD2 aligns across 12 bases. The CDR3 consists of 14 residues. Per the germline V gene, CDR1 is DFQATT and CDR2 is SNEGSKA (reference sequence). Trimming took 4 bases from V and 10 from J; bases not matched to a gene: 8. The CDR3 here is CSAIQTSGSWEQFF. CDR3 sequence (DNA): TGCAGTGCTATCCAGACTAGCGGGAGTTGGGAGCAGTTCTTC.